The 21 T cell receptor beta chains listed next were all sequenced from one sample in a study of post-analysis software for immune sequencing data. Unique molecular identifiers tagged the TCR beta cDNA libraries. TCRdb re-called the PCR reads through MiXCR, storing one row per CDR3 protein. The sample records fewer than 600,000 distinct CDR3 sequences, over 35% being singletons. No antigen is known for these receptors. General study results and limits: Four or five TRBV segments occurring more often in patients than controls included TRBV5-6, TRBV5-1 and TRBV20-1.

The sample comprised blood. The receptors come from a girl under 18 with multiple sclerosis.

The chain employs TRBV30 and TRBJ1-2, with 8 bases lining up with TRBD1. The CDR3 loop spans 12 amino acids. V lost 4 bases, J lost 8 bases, and 6 bases stayed unmatched. Germline CDR1 and CDR2: GTSNPN and SVGIG (reference sequence). This CDR3 reads CAWTWTGFGYTF. CDR3 DNA: TGTGCCTGGACCTGGACAGGGTTCGGCTACACCTTC.

The chain recombines TRBV29-1 with TRBJ2-3; weak D call: TRBD1 (6 bases). Trimming pared 0 bases from V and 6 bases from J, leaving 16 bases between. CDR3 size: 15 residues. The germline V gene encodes CDR1 SQVTM and CDR2 ANQGSEA. The CDR3 bases are TGCAGCGTTGAAGACGGTACCAGGGGATCCGATACGCAGTATTTT. Translation: CSVEDGTRGSDTQYF.

The chain recombines TRBV11-3 with TRBJ1-1, with no clear D. The V gene lost 1 base and the J gene lost 5 bases, with 14 bases spanning the gap. Germline CDR1 is SGHNT and CDR2 is YENEEA. The CDR3 consists of 15 residues. CDR3 coding DNA: TGTGCCAGCAGCTTAGGGGTCGGGAATCCGACTGAAGCTTTCTTT. Translating it yields CASSLGVGNPTEAFF. Drawing the rest from reference TRBV11-3 and TRBJ1-1, the complete variable domain is EAGVVQSPRYKIIEKKQPVAFWCNPISGHNTLYWYLQNLGQGPELLIRYENEEAVDDSQLPKDRFSAERLKGVDSTLKIQPAELGDSAVYLCASSLGVGNPTEAFFGQGTRLTVV.

This clonotype was seen only a few times. V is TRBV15 and J is TRBJ2-3; tentatively, D is TRBD1 (5 bases). Germline V gives CDR1 LNHNV, CDR2 YYDKDF (reference sequence). V was trimmed by 1 base and J by 2 bases, leaving 7 bases between them. The CDR3 runs 14 residues. CDR3 sequence: CATSRGQFTDTQYF. CDR3 bases: TGTGCCACCAGCAGAGGACAGTTCACAGATACGCAGTATTTT.

This clonotype was counted a few times. The V call is TRBV7-2, the J call TRBJ1-2; 8 bases fit TRBD1. V shed 1 base, J shed 6 bases, and the junction held 7 bases outside the gene matches. The CDR3 is 15 amino acids. Germline assignment: CDR1 SGHTA and CDR2 FQGNSA. In DNA, the CDR3 is TGTGCCAGCAGCTTAGAGATTACAGGGGGTCATGGCTACACCTTC. This encodes CASSLEITGGHGYTF.

This clonotype has more than one count but fewer than ten. J is TRBJ2-4 and V is TRBV28, with D perhaps being TRBD1 or TRBD2 (5 bases each). The last part of the DNA fits TRBJ2-5 better; the J call may be wrong. Germline V gene sequence: CDR1 MDHEN, CDR2 SYDVKM. The CDR3 is 14 residues long. For the CDR3, the DNA is TGTGCCAGCAGTAACCTGGGACCACAAGAGACCCAGTACTTC. This codes for CASSNLGPQETQYF.

The chain links TRBV3-1 to TRBJ2-5; D gene ambiguous. The CDR3 length is 13 residues. CDR1 LGHDT and CDR2 YNNKEL come from the germline V gene (reference sequence). The V end was cut by 2 bases, the J end by 2 bases, with 6 bases between. CDR3 coding DNA: TGTGCCAGCAGCCAAATGGGACAAGAGACCCAGTACTTC. This encodes CASSQMGQETQYF.

This chain uses TRBV9 with TRBJ2-3, with TRBD2 matching 7 bases. V was pared by 7 bases and J by 3 bases, with 8 bases of the junction left unmatched. Germline lookup yields CDR1 SGDLS and CDR2 YYNGEE. CDR3 length equals 14 residues. Here the CDR3 reads CASEASGRTDTQYF. The CDR3 DNA sequence: TGTGCCAGCGAGGCTAGCGGTAGGACAGATACGCAGTATTTT.

The V gene is TRBV11-3, the J gene TRBJ2-1; TRBD1 might be the D (6 bases). V was shortened by 5 bases and J by 5 bases, with 16 bases between the two germline ends. CDR1 and CDR2 (germline): SGHNT, YENEEA. The CDR3 consists of 15 residues. The DNA of the CDR3 is TGTGCCAGCAGCCCACGGGACATAGGACACAATGAGCAGTTCTTC. This gives the protein CASSPRDIGHNEQFF.

The CDR3 DNA is TGTGCCAGCAGCCAAGATTCGGCAGGGAATCAGCCCCAGCATTTT. Residues: CASSQDSAGNQPQHF. The V call is TRBV3-1, the J call TRBJ1-5, with a tentative D call TRBD1 (5 bases). V was pared by 0 bases and J by 4 bases, with 10 bases between. This CDR3 is built from 15 residues. Germline V gene data show CDR1 as LGHDT and CDR2 as YNNKEL (reference sequence).

Worth noting for this clonotype: A much more abundant neighbour one base away suggests this may be a read error. The V call is TRBV13, the J call TRBJ2-3; D is possibly TRBD2 (6 bases). Germline CDR1 reads PRHDT; CDR2 reads FYEKMQ (reference sequence). The CDR3 has 14 amino acids. With 3 bases removed from V and 3 bases from J, the gap between germline ends came to 10 bases. The DNA of the CDR3 is TGTGCCAGCAGCTTTACCGGGAGAACAGATACGCAGTATTTT. Encoded protein: CASSFTGRTDTQYF.

This clonotype was seen a few times. The V call is TRBV24-1, the J call TRBJ2-1; 7 bases align to TRBD1. The length of the CDR3 is 16 residues. Germline V gene lookup returns CDR1 KGHDR and CDR2 SFDVKD. The V and J ends lost 4 bases and 8 bases, in that order; junction bases with no gene match: 13. CDR3 nucleotide sequence: TGTGCCACCAGTGACCTTGAAACGGGACAGTTCTATGAGCAGTTCTTC. Encoded protein: CATSDLETGQFYEQFF.

This clonotype was picked up a small number of times. The chain couples TRBV24-1 to TRBJ2-1; 8 bases are shared with TRBD2. Germline assignment: CDR1 KGHDR and CDR2 SFDVKD. There are 14 residues in the CDR3. V was pared by 2 bases and J by 7 bases, with 3 bases of the junction left unmatched. The CDR3 DNA is TGTGCCACCAGTGATTCCTCTAGCGGGAATGAGCAGTTCTTC. This encodes CATSDSSSGNEQFF.

This rearrangement joins TRBV3-1 to TRBJ1-4; D is unclear. Per the germline V gene, CDR1 is LGHDT and CDR2 is YNNKEL (reference sequence). CDR3 size: 15 residues. V was trimmed by 1 base and J by 6 bases, leaving 12 bases between them. The CDR3, as DNA: TGTGCCAGCAGCCAAGCTACGGGCTGGCATGAAAAACTGTTTTTT. Translated, it gives CASSQATGWHEKLFF.

The J gene is TRBJ2-5, the V gene TRBV28, with 12 bases lining up with TRBD2. The closer fit of TRBJ2-7 to the DNA end suggests the J call may be wrong. Per the germline V gene, CDR1 is MDHEN and CDR2 is SYDVKM. This CDR3 has 16 amino acids. CDR3 coding DNA: TGTGCCAGCAGTTCCGGGACTAGCGGGTACAGCTACGAGCAGTACTTC. This translates into CASSSGTSGYSYEQYF.

V gene TRBV6-1 combines with J gene TRBJ1-5, with 9 bases aligning to TRBD1. The trim removed 11 bases at V and 2 bases at J, leaving 10 bases unmatched. Germline V lookup: CDR1 MNHNS, CDR2 SASEGT. The CDR3 spans 15 residues. The CDR3 nucleotides are TGTGCCGTTCAGGGGGGACAGGGAGGCAATCAGCCCCAGCATTTT. As protein: CAVQGGQGGNQPQHF.

This clonotype was seen only a few times. This chain uses TRBV29-1 with TRBJ1-1, with 12 bases fitting TRBD1. The length of the CDR3 is 16 residues. After removal of 0 bases from V and 7 bases from J, the junction contained 9 bases not matched to a gene. Germline assignment: CDR1 SQVTM and CDR2 ANQGSEA. In DNA form, the CDR3 reads TGCAGCGTTGAAGACCGGGACAGGGGGCCGAGGAATGAAGCTTTCTTT. This codes for CSVEDRDRGPRNEAFF.

This clonotype was seen a handful of times. This rearrangement joins TRBV28 to TRBJ1-2; no clear D. Per germline, CDR1 MDHEN and CDR2 SYDVKM. This CDR3 region has 15 residues. V dropped 1 base and J dropped 0 bases, with 9 bases sitting between them. The CDR3 reads CASSLLGGTNYGYTF. The DNA of the CDR3 is TGTGCCAGCAGTTTATTGGGCGGAACTAACTATGGCTACACCTTC.

The chain recombines TRBV20-1 with TRBJ2-1, with TRBD2 as a possible D gene (6 bases). Trimming cost V 2 bases and J 5 bases, with 22 bases left between them. In germline, CDR1 is DFQATT, CDR2 SNEGSKA (reference sequence). The length of the CDR3 is 17 residues. CDR3 sequence (DNA): TGCAGTGCTAGAACTCCTTTCCCGGGACTCCTACACAATGAGCAGTTCTTC. Translation gives CSARTPFPGLLHNEQFF.

The chain is built from TRBV5-1 and TRBJ1-2, with 7 bases that match TRBD1. Unmatched junction bases numbered 5, after V lost 0 bases and J lost 6 bases. The CDR3 is 14 residues long. Germline-derived CDR1 and CDR2 are SGHRS and YFSETQ. The CDR3 region has the DNA TGCGCCAGCAGCTTGGGGCAGGGGGTCCATGGCTACACCTTC. This codes for CASSLGQGVHGYTF.

There are a few counts of this clonotype. V and J are TRBV7-9 and TRBJ2-3; possible D gene TRBD2, 5 bases. The CDR3 is 16 residues long. Germline V gene lookup returns CDR1 SEHNR and CDR2 FQNEAQ (reference sequence). V was cut by 5 bases and J by 2 bases, with 17 bases left in between. Here the CDR3 reads CASSKTGNPYTDTQYF. CDR3 coding DNA: TGTGCCAGCAGCAAAACCGGGAACCCATACACAGATACGCAGTATTTT.